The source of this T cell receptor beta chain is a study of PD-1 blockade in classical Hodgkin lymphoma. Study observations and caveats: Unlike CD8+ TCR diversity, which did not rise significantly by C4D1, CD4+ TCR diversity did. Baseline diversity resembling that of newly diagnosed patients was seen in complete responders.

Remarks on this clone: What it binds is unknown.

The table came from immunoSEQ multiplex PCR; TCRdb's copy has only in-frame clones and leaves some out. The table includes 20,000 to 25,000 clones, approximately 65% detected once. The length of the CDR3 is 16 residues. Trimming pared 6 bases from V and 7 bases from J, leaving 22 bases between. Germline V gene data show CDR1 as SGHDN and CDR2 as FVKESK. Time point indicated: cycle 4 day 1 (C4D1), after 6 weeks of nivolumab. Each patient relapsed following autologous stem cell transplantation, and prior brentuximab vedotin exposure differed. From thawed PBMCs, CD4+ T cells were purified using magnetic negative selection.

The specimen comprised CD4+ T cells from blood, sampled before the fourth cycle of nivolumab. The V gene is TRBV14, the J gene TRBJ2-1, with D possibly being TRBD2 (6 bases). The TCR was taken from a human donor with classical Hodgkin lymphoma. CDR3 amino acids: CASRGGRDGGLNEQFF. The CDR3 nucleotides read TGTGCCAGCAGGGGGGGTCGGGACGGAGGATTAAATGAGCAGTTCTTC.